Each of the 20 T cell receptor beta chains below was sequenced from the same sample in a study of PD-L1 blockade in urothelial cancer. TCRdb keeps only in-frame clones here, not all; method: immunoSEQ multiplex PCR. The data show 80,000 to 130,000 clones, with 91% seen just once and about 0.92% held by the top ten. The source material was PBMCs, sampled around atezolizumab (anti-PD-L1) treatment. The receptors here all came from a woman of 80 years or more with urothelial cancer.

The rearrangement uses TRBV7-9 and TRBJ1-5; D may be TRBD1 (6 bases). CDR1 is SEHNR and CDR2 is FQNEAQ in the germline V gene (reference sequence). The CDR3 totals 18 residues. Trimming shortened V by 1 base and J by 0 bases, and 16 bases separated the two germline ends. The CDR3 coding sequence is TGTGCCAGCAGCTTAGTGTGGGACATCAACTATAGCAATCAGCCCCAGCATTTT. As protein: CASSLVWDINYSNQPQHF.

This clone came up a few times. The chain combines TRBV7-9 with TRBJ1-1; D uncertain. The CDR3 extends over 11 amino acids. Between the trimmed V and J ends, which lost 3 bases and 6 bases, there was a span of 5 bases. CDR1 is SEHNR and CDR2 is FQNEAQ in the germline V gene (reference sequence). The CDR3 DNA reads TGTGCCAGCAGCTTGGCACCTGAAGCTTTCTTT. Amino acids: CASSLAPEAFF.

In DNA, the CDR3 is TGTGCCAGTACCACTGGACAGAATTCCTACAATGAGCAGTTCTTC. Protein product: CASTTGQNSYNEQFF. The gene calls are TRBV19 and TRBJ2-1, with D possibly being TRBD1 (6 bases). Germline values: CDR1 LNHDA, CDR2 SQIVND (reference sequence). CDR3 size: 15 residues. The ends were cut back, 7 bases at V and 1 base at J, with 14 bases in the middle.

The chain uses TRBV7-9 and TRBJ1-3; D is unclear. Germline assignment: CDR1 SEHNR and CDR2 FQNEAQ (reference sequence). This CDR3 is 16 amino acids long. Trimming stripped 1 base from V and 4 bases from J, with 14 bases between. CDR3 protein: CASSLGGAGPGNTIYF. Written as DNA, the CDR3 is TGTGCCAGCAGCTTAGGCGGCGCGGGCCCAGGAAACACCATATATTTT.

This chain connects TRBV6-1 to TRBJ2-1; 8 bases agree with TRBD2. The V gene end was trimmed by 4 bases and the J gene end by 8 bases; junction bases not matched to a gene: 10. Germline V gives CDR1 MNHNS, CDR2 SASEGT. CDR3 length: 15 residues. Here the CDR3 DNA reads TGTGCCAGCAGTGGATGGACTAGCAGGGCCGATGAGCAGTTCTTC. It encodes CASSGWTSRADEQFF.

V and J are TRBV6-1 and TRBJ1-2, with a possible D match to TRBD1 (5 bases). The V end lost 0 bases, the J end lost 6 bases, and 14 bases lay between the germline ends. This CDR3 has 15 amino acids. Germline CDR1 is MNHNS and CDR2 is SASEGT. Here the CDR3 reads CASSEASRAVDGYTF. As DNA, the CDR3 is TGTGCCAGCAGTGAAGCTTCCAGGGCGGTAGATGGCTACACCTTC.

The chain has TRBV19 and TRBJ2-7; tentative D call: TRBD1 (5 bases). Trimming left V 9 bases short and J 2 bases short, with 20 bases between. The CDR3 has 15 amino acids. CDR1 LNHDA and CDR2 SQIVND come from the germline V gene (reference sequence). The CDR3 bases are TGTGCCAGCACGGAACCACAGGAACCTGCCTACGAGCAGTACTTC. Protein sequence: CASTEPQEPAYEQYF.

The gene calls are TRBV7-2 and TRBJ1-4; 7 bases are shared with TRBD1. Trimming removed 5 bases from V and 8 bases from J; junction bases left unmatched: 8. This CDR3 spans 14 amino acids. Germline loops: CDR1 SGHTA, CDR2 FQGNSA. CDR3 DNA: TGTGCCAGCAGCCTGACAGGGCCCCGCGAAAAACTGTTTTTT. Translating gives CASSLTGPREKLFF.

This clone was seen only once. The genes are TRBV28 and TRBJ2-2; TRBD2 aligns across 8 bases. The CDR3 spans 15 residues. V lost 10 bases to trimming and J lost 2 bases; unmatched junction nucleotides: 9. Germline V CDR1 and CDR2: MDHEN, SYDVKM. CDR3 DNA sequence: TGTGCCACCCACCTGAGCGGGAGAAACACCGGGGAGCTGTTTTTT. It is translated as CATHLSGRNTGELFF.

This rearrangement joins TRBV5-6 to TRBJ2-4, with 7 positions matching TRBD2. CDR1 and CDR2 (germline): SGHDT, YYEEEE. The trim removed 0 bases at V and 1 base at J, leaving 4 bases unmatched. The CDR3 runs to 16 residues. The CDR3 sequence: CASSLGGRVAKNIQYF. The CDR3 DNA is TGTGCCAGCAGCTTGGGTGGGAGGGTCGCCAAAAACATTCAGTACTTC.

The chain combines TRBV7-2 with TRBJ2-1; 13 bases agree with TRBD2. With V trimmed by 3 bases and J by 4 bases, 6 bases remained unmatched. Germline-derived CDR1 and CDR2 are SGHTA and FQGNSA. The CDR3 is made up of 17 amino acids. The CDR3 coding sequence is TGTGCCAGCAGCTTCCTCACTAGCGGGAGGGTATACAATGAGCAGTTCTTC. This gives the protein CASSFLTSGRVYNEQFF.

Only a few counts were recorded for this clone. The chain combines TRBV9 with TRBJ1-5; 9 nucleotides match TRBD1. V shed 3 bases, J shed 4 bases, and the junction held 5 bases outside the gene matches. The CDR3 is 15 residues long. Per the germline V gene, CDR1 is SGDLS and CDR2 is YYNGEE. CDR3 nucleotides: TGTGCCAGCAGCGCATCCGGGACAGGGAATCAGCCCCAGCATTTT. Translated, it gives CASSASGTGNQPQHF.

V gene TRBV30 combines with J gene TRBJ1-2; the D gene is possibly TRBD1 (6 bases). Germline values: CDR1 GTSNPN, CDR2 SVGIG (reference sequence). The CDR3 runs 12 residues. V shed 0 bases and J shed 13 bases, with 15 bases lying between them. The CDR3 spells CAWSVRDIHSTF. The CDR3 DNA is TGTGCCTGGAGTGTACGGGACATCCATTCCACCTTC.

The rearrangement uses TRBV7-5 and TRBJ1-2; TRBD1, as called in the table, went unchecked against the DNA. TRBV7-5 is described as a pseudogene. CDR3 length: 18 residues. The CDR3 sequence: CVRSLITGKGASRYGYTF. In DNA, the CDR3 is TGTGTCAGAAGCTTAATAACGGGGAAGGGGGCTAGTAGATATGGCTACACCTTC.

This sequence joins TRBV7-3 and TRBJ1-1, with a weak D call TRBD1 (6 bases). The CDR3 runs to 13 residues. V was clipped by 1 base and J by 8 bases, with 11 bases between them. Germline V gene sequence: CDR1 SGHTA, CDR2 FQGTGA. The CDR3 coding sequence is TGTGCCAGCAGCTTAAATACAGGGACCGAAGCTTTCTTT. Amino acid sequence: CASSLNTGTEAFF.

The V and J genes are TRBV5-1 and TRBJ1-5, with TRBD1 identical over 11 bases. Germline V lookup: CDR1 SGHRS, CDR2 YFSETQ. The junction had 9 bases not matched to a gene; V was cut back by 0 bases and J by 7 bases. This CDR3 is 17 amino acids long. The CDR3 nucleotides are TGCGCCAGCAGCTTGGGTACCCCCGGGACAGGGGGGCAGCCCCAGCATTTT. The encoded protein is CASSLGTPGTGGQPQHF. Filled out from reference TRBV5-1 and TRBJ1-5, the complete variable domain reads KAGVTQTPRYLIKTRGQQVTLSCSPISGHRSVSWYQQTPGQGLQFLFEYFSETQRNKGNFPGRFSGRQFSNSRSEMNVSTLELGDSALYLCASSLGTPGTGGQPQHFGDGTRLSIL.

This clone was seen only once. V is TRBV5-6 and J is TRBJ2-6; 10 bases align to TRBD1. Trimming at V came to 3 bases and at J to 2 bases, leaving 8 bases not matched to a gene. The germline gives CDR1 SGHDT, CDR2 YYEEEE. The CDR3 has 18 amino acids. The CDR3 DNA reads as TGTGCCAGCAGCTCAGGACAGGGGGTCCCCACTGGGGCCAACGTCCTGACTTTC. As protein: CASSSGQGVPTGANVLTF.

The J gene is TRBJ2-5, the V gene TRBV18; tentatively, D is TRBD1 (6 bases). This CDR3 has 15 residues. Germline CDR1 KGHSH, CDR2 LQKENI. V lost 1 base and J lost 3, with 12 bases in between. The CDR3 spells CASSPLSGAEETQYF. The CDR3, as DNA: TGTGCCAGCTCACCACTGTCAGGGGCGGAAGAGACCCAGTACTTC.

The chain carries TRBV5-6 and TRBJ1-1; 12 bases map to TRBD1. The CDR3 is 14 amino acids. CDR1 SGHDT and CDR2 YYEEEE come from the germline V gene. The junction had 4 bases not matched to a gene; V was cut back by 2 bases and J by 8 bases. The CDR3 nucleotides are TGTGCCAGCAGCTTTGGGACAGGGGGCGCGGAAGCTTTCTTT. It yields the protein CASSFGTGGAEAFF.

The rearrangement joins TRBV18 to TRBJ2-7, with D tentatively TRBD2 (5 bases). The CDR3 consists of 14 residues. The germline V and J ends were trimmed by 2 bases and 3 bases, with 11 bases remaining between them. Germline loops: CDR1 KGHSH, CDR2 LQKENI. CDR3 DNA sequence: TGTGCCAGCTCACCAGCTAGCAGAGACTACGAGCAGTACTTC. This translates into CASSPASRDYEQYF.